The 17 T cell receptor beta chains below come from one sample, sequenced in a study of molecular identifiers for immune sequencing clone quantification. TCRdb ran MiXCR on the PCR reads and lists one entry per CDR3 protein. The profile shows about 300,000 distinct CDR3 sequences, about 21% of them singletons. The sample comprised naive CD8+ T cells from blood, with Jurkat cell RNA spiked in. Subset noted: FACS-sorted CD8+CD4-CCR7+CD45RA+ naive T cells. The receptors here all came from a human donor in good health. Some libraries in this study had Jurkat cell RNA spiked in.

Concerning this clonotype itself: It may be a read error: a sequence one base away is much more abundant. This chain links TRBV14 with TRBJ2-3; the D is unclear. V lost 7 bases and J lost 4, with 12 bases in between. This CDR3 is 13 amino acids long. Germline values: CDR1 SGHDN, CDR2 FVKESK. The CDR3 sequence is CASNQIFADTQYF. The DNA of the CDR3 is TGTGCCAGCAACCAGATCTTCGCAGATACGCAGTATTTT. The whole variable domain, remainder taken from reference TRBV14 and TRBJ2-3, is EAGVTQFPSHSVIEKGQTVTLRCDPISGHDNLYWYRRVMGKEIKFLLHFVKESKQDESGMPNNRFLAERTGGTYSTLKVQPAELEDSGVYFCASNQIFADTQYFGPGTRLTVL.

A remark on this clonotype: A much larger clone lies one base from this, so it may be a read error. This chain joins TRBV5-6 and TRBJ1-1; TRBD1 might be the D (5 bases). The germline CDR1 and CDR2 sequences are SGHDT and YYEEEE. CDR3 size: 16 residues. V lost 3 bases to trimming and J lost 0 bases, with 15 bases between them. The CDR3: CASSSGRGVMNTEAFF. CDR3 nucleotide sequence: TGTGCCAGCAGCTCGGGACGGGGGGTGATGAACACTGAAGCTTTCTTT. Supplemented by reference TRBV5-6 and TRBJ1-1, the full variable domain reads DAGVTQSPTHLIKTRGQQVTLRCSPKSGHDTVSWYQQALGQGPQFIFQYYEEEERQRGNFPDRFSGHQFPNYSSELNVNALLLGDSALYLCASSSGRGVMNTEAFFGQGTRLTVV.

Of note for this clonotype: One junction end does not reproduce the germline sequence, and a read error may be involved. The genes are TRBV2 and TRBJ2-3; 7 positions match TRBD2. CDR1 SNHLY and CDR2 FYNNEI come from the germline V gene. The CDR3 totals 16 residues. CDR3 sequence reads: CASSASTGGSTDTQCF. The DNA for the CDR3 is TGTGCCAGCAGTGCCTCCACGGGAGGCAGCACAGATACGCAGTGTTTT.

This clonotype showed up many times. The chain combines TRBV20-1 with TRBJ2-7; no reliable D call. This CDR3 comprises 14 residues. Germline V gene data show CDR1 as DFQATT and CDR2 as SNEGSKA (reference sequence). V gave up 3 bases and J gave up 2 bases, with 14 bases separating them. The CDR3 sequence is CSARVFTATYEQYF. CDR3 in DNA: TGCAGTGCTAGGGTTTTTACCGCAACCTACGAGCAGTACTTC.

The chain employs TRBV30 and TRBJ2-7; TRBD1 matches at 7 bases. CDR3 length: 15 amino acids. The germline CDR1 and CDR2 sequences are GTSNPN and SVGIG (reference sequence). V trimming: 2 bases; J trimming: 3 bases; junction bases outside the gene matches: 10. The CDR3 is CAWSYFSTGNYEQYF. Written as DNA, the CDR3 is TGTGCCTGGAGTTACTTCTCGACAGGGAACTACGAGCAGTACTTC.

This clonotype was counted ten times or more. The chain carries TRBV7-9 and TRBJ1-1; TRBD1 aligns across 8 bases. CDR3 length: 16 residues. With 5 bases clipped from V and 0 bases from J, the junction kept 8 bases outside the gene matches. The germline V gene encodes CDR1 SEHNR and CDR2 FQNEAQ (reference sequence). CDR3 nucleotides: TGTGCCAGCAGCCCCAGCCAGGGGGCAATGAACACTGAAGCTTTCTTT. It encodes CASSPSQGAMNTEAFF.

The V gene is TRBV19, the J gene TRBJ1-2; D might be TRBD1 (6 bases). Per germline, CDR1 LNHDA and CDR2 SQIVND (reference sequence). Trimming left V 6 bases short and J 3 bases short, with 11 bases between. The CDR3 is 13 amino acids. This CDR3 is CASSPTGDYGYTF. The DNA for the CDR3 is TGTGCCAGTAGCCCGACAGGTGACTATGGCTACACCTTC.

This sequence joins TRBV11-2 and TRBJ2-5; TRBD2 might be the D (6 bases). CDR3 size: 16 residues. Germline CDR1 SGHAT, CDR2 FQNNGV. V was cut by 4 bases and J by 1 base, with 16 bases left in between. CDR3 loop: CASSSGGTGFQETQYF. The CDR3 DNA follows: TGTGCCAGCAGCTCCGGGGGTACGGGTTTCCAAGAGACCCAGTACTTC. Filled out from reference TRBV11-2 and TRBJ2-5, the complete variable domain reads EAGVAQSPRYKIIEKRQSVAFWCNPISGHATLYWYQQILGQGPKLLIQFQNNGVVDDSQLPKDRFSAERLKGVDSTLKIQPAKLEDSAVYLCASSSGGTGFQETQYFGPGTRLLVL.

The chain employs TRBV20-1 and TRBJ2-7; 11 bases line up with TRBD2. Germline CDR1 DFQATT, CDR2 SNEGSKA (reference sequence). The V and J ends lost 5 bases and 0 bases, in that order; junction bases with no gene match: 6. The CDR3 length is 15 residues. The chain's CDR3 is CSAPTGTSGSYEQYF. The CDR3 DNA sequence: TGCAGTGCTCCCACCGGGACTAGCGGCTCCTACGAGCAGTACTTC.

This clonotype occurred many times. The gene calls are TRBV12-3 or TRBV12-4 and TRBJ2-4; 11 bases line up with TRBD2. The CDR3 is 15 residues long. V shed 5 bases, J shed 9 bases, and the junction held 9 bases outside the gene matches. The CDR3 region is CASSGSVTSGVIQYF. CDR3 nucleotides: TGTGCCAGCAGTGGTTCGGTGACTAGCGGGGTCATTCAGTACTTC.

This clonotype was seen only a few times. The chain has TRBV6-2 or TRBV6-3 and TRBJ1-5, with a possible D match to TRBD1 (5 bases). Germline V lookup: CDR1 MNHEY, CDR2 SVGEGT. The CDR3 consists of 15 residues. The V end was cut by 6 bases, the J end by 2 bases, with 14 bases between. In DNA, the CDR3 is TGTGCCAGCAGCCTCTCCAGGGAGGGCAATCAGCCCCAGCATTTT. Residues: CASSLSREGNQPQHF.

Ten or more counts support this clonotype. This chain connects TRBV30 to TRBJ2-3, with 9 bases lining up with TRBD2. V dropped 5 bases and J dropped 3; count of bases not matched to a gene: 3. There are 13 residues in the CDR3. Germline CDR1 and CDR2: GTSNPN and SVGIG (reference sequence). The CDR3 loop is CAWDSGRTDTQYF. The CDR3 DNA sequence: TGTGCCTGGGATAGCGGGAGAACAGATACGCAGTATTTT.

A word on this clonotype: Here the CDR3 omits its conserved ending phenylalanine or tryptophan, so a read error is the likely source. This chain connects TRBV29-1 to TRBJ2-1; 7 bases map to TRBD1. The ends lost 6 bases at V and 9 bases at J; junction bases unmatched: 11. From germline, CDR1 is SQVTM and CDR2 ANQGSEA. The CDR3 sequence is 13 residues long. The CDR3 region has the DNA TGCAGCGTGGGTAAGACAGGGTTAGGTGAGCAGTTCCTC. Amino acids: CSVGKTGLGEQFL.

There are many counts of this clonotype. The V call is TRBV28, the J call TRBJ2-3, with 8 bases matching TRBD1. The V and J ends lost 4 bases and 4 bases, in that order; junction bases with no gene match: 13. This CDR3 contains 17 residues. CDR1 and CDR2 from the germline V gene are MDHEN and SYDVKM. The CDR3 here is CASSSDRGLVHSDTQYF. For the CDR3, the DNA is TGTGCCAGCAGTTCCGACAGGGGTCTCGTTCATTCAGATACGCAGTATTTT.

Concerning this clonotype: A much bigger clone sits one base away, suggesting this may be a read error. The chain combines TRBV12-3 or TRBV12-4 with TRBJ2-3; D is uncertain. The J call may not be correct, given that the DNA end is closer to TRBJ1-5. This CDR3 is 13 amino acids long. The CDR3 DNA sequence: TGTGCCAGCAGCAAATACAGCACAGATACGCAGCATTTT. Its protein is CASSKYSTDTQHF.

J is TRBJ1-5 and V is TRBV2; D gene uncertain. The germline V gene has CDR1 SNHLY and CDR2 FYNNEI. V was clipped by 7 bases and J by 4 bases, with 14 bases between them. The CDR3 spans 14 residues. CDR3 sequence (DNA): TGTGCCAGCACAAGCGGGCTCCAAAATCAGCCCCAGCATTTT. This codes for CASTSGLQNQPQHF. Complete variable domain (other parts from reference TRBV2 and TRBJ1-5): EPEVTQTPSHQVTQMGQEVILRCVPISNHLYFYWYRQILGQKVEFLVSFYNNEISEKSEIFDDQFSVERPDGSNFTLKIRSTKLEDSAMYFCASTSGLQNQPQHFGDGTRLSIL.

In its sample, this clonotype was seen many times. The chain couples TRBV29-1 to TRBJ1-1; D is uncertain. The CDR3 covers 12 residues. Trimming removed 4 bases from V and 0 bases from J, with 6 bases in between. Looked up from germline, CDR1 is SQVTM and CDR2 is ANQGSEA. The DNA for the CDR3 is TGCAGCGTTGCAAAAATGAACACTGAAGCTTTCTTT. It is translated as CSVAKMNTEAFF.